This TCR beta chain was recorded in a study of Ad26.COV2.S vaccination and SARS-CoV-2 variants. In germline, CDR1 is DFQATT, CDR2 SNEGSKA (reference sequence). The junction had 19 bases not matched to a gene; V was cut back by 3 bases and J by 8 bases. This CDR3 has 17 amino acids. The table came from immunoSEQ multiplex PCR; TCRdb's copy has only in-frame clones and leaves some out. The sample carries about 350,000 clones, about 88% recorded once. Treatment described: about 20 received Ad26.COV2.S at low or high dose, single or two shots; roughly five received placebo; per-sample allocation not given. Day 63 after the first injection of vaccine or placebo was the sampling time. An Ad26 vector expressing Wuhan-strain SARS-CoV-2 spike served as the vaccine.

The sequencing here drew on peripheral blood, taken in a trial of Ad26.COV2.S vaccine versus placebo. The clonotype comes from a person aged 18 to 65 who received the Ad26.COV2.S COVID-19 vaccine or a placebo. The chain employs TRBV20-1 and TRBJ2-1; 7 positions match TRBD2. CDR3 loop: CSASDPLRAGIGYEQFF. DNA for the CDR3: TGCAGTGCTAGTGACCCTTTGCGAGCGGGAATCGGTTATGAGCAGTTCTTC.